This T cell receptor beta chain derives from a study of blood T cell repertoires in COVID-19. Study-wide background: The origin of the acute and convalescent COVID-19 samples was the United States, Italy and Spain.

Only in-frame clones appear in the TCRdb table, and some are missing; sequencing was by immunoSEQ multiplex PCR. The data hold 100,000 to 150,000 clones, with 75% to 90% observed a single time. With 3 bases clipped from V and 5 bases from J, the junction kept 9 bases outside the gene matches. The CDR3 spans 16 residues. The germline gives CDR1 LGHNA, CDR2 YNFKEQ. Sequenced material: peripheral blood. The rearrangement links TRBV4-2 to TRBJ2-7; 11 nucleotides match TRBD2. The origin of this receptor is a man in his fifties with active or convalescent COVID-19. CDR3 sequence reads: CASSHSRGLAENEQYF. CDR3 in DNA: TGTGCCAGCAGCCACTCAAGGGGACTAGCGGAGAACGAGCAGTACTTC.